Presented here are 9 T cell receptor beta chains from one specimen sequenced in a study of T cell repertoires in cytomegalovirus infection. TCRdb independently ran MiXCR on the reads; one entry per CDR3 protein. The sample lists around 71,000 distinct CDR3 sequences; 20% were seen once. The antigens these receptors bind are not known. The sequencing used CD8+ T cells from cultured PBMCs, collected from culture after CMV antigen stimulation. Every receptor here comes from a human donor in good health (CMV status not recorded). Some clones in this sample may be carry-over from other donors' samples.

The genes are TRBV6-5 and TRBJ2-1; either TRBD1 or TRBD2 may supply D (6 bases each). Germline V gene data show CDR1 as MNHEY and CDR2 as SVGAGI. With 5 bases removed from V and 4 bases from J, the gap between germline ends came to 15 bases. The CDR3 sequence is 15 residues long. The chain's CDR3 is CASSPGGAGYNEQFF. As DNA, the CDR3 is TGTGCCAGCAGTCCCGGGGGCGCAGGTTACAATGAGCAGTTCTTC.

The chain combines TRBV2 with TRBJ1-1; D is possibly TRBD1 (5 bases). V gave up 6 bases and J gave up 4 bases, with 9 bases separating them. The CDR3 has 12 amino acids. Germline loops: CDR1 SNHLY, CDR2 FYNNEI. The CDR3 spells CASSGTVTEAFF. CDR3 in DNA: TGTGCCAGCAGCGGGACGGTCACTGAAGCTTTCTTT.

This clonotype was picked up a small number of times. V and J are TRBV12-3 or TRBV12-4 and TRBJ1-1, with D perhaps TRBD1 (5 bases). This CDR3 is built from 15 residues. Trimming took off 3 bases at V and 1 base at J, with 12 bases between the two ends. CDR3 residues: CASSFLSGANTEAFF. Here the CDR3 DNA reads TGTGCCAGCAGTTTCCTATCCGGGGCGAACACTGAAGCTTTCTTT.

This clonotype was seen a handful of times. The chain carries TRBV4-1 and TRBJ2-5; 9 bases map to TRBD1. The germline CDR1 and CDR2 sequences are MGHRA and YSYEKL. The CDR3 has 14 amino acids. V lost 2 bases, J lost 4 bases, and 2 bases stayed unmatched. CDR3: CASSQRQGVETQYF. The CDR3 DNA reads TGCGCCAGCAGCCAACGACAGGGGGTAGAGACCCAGTACTTC.

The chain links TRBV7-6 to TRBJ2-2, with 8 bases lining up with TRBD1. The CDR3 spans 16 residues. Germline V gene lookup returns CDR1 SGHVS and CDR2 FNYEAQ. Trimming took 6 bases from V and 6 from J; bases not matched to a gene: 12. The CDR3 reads CASSRKTGAEPGELFF. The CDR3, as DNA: TGTGCCAGCAGTCGAAAGACAGGGGCCGAGCCCGGGGAGCTGTTTTTT.

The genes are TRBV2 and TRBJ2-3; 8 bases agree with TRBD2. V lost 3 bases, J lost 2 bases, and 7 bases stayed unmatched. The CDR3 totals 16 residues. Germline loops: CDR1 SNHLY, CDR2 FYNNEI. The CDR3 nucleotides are TGTGCCAGCAGTGAGGCTAGCGGGCTCCTCACAGATACGCAGTATTTT. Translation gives CASSEASGLLTDTQYF.

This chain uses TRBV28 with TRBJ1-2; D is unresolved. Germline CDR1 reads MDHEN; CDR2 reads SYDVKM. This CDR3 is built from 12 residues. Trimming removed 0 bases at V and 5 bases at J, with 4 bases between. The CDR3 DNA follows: TGTGCCAGCAGTTTATGGTCTTATGGCTACACCTTC. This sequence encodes CASSLWSYGYTF.

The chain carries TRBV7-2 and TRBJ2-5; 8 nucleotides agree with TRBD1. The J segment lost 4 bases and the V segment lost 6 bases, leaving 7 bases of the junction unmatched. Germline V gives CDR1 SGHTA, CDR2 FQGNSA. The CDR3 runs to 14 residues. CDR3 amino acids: CASSWTGMAETQYF. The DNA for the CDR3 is TGTGCCAGCAGTTGGACAGGGATGGCAGAGACCCAGTACTTC.

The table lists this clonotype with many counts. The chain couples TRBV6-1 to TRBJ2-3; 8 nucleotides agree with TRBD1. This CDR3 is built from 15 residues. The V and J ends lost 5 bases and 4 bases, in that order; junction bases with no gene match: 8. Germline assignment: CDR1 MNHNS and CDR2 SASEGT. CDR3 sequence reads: CASSPSGGAADTQYF. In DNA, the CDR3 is TGTGCCAGCAGTCCCTCAGGGGGCGCGGCAGATACGCAGTATTTT.